These 24 T cell receptor beta chains were all obtained from the same sample, sequenced in a study of T cell responses to AZD1222 COVID-19 vaccine (dated by TCRdb to the early 2020s). The meaning of the sample's time point label: baseline before first vaccination. Library creation used the immunoSEQ multiplex PCR assay. The immuneACCESS repertoire file appears here via TCRdb, limited to in-frame rearrangements. These files lack a portion of the clones; in checked studies, under half of the deficit traces to unresolved V genes, and the cause of the others is not known. The sample table records about 130,000 clones; 70% to 90% of these occur just once. About 2% of the sample rests with the top ten. Sequencing was performed on peripheral blood, taken on day 0 of AZD1222 vaccination. Every receptor here comes from an adult in good health.

The V and J genes are TRBV27 and TRBJ1-2; D might be TRBD1 (5 bases). This CDR3 spans 15 amino acids. V was shortened by 6 bases and J by 3 bases, with 17 bases between the two germline ends. Looked up from germline, CDR1 is MNHEY and CDR2 is SMNVEV (reference sequence). The CDR3 coding sequence is TGTGCCAGCAGACCCTCCACCTGGGGGTACTATGGCTACACCTTC. It translates to CASRPSTWGYYGYTF.

The chain links TRBV5-5 to TRBJ2-7; TRBD1 matches 9 bases. The V and J ends lost 4 bases and 5 bases, in that order; junction bases with no gene match: 10. The CDR3 covers 15 residues. Germline V gene sequence: CDR1 SGHKS, CDR2 YYEKEE (reference sequence). The CDR3 spells CASSPRGQGDHEQYF. Written as DNA, the CDR3 is TGTGCCAGCAGCCCTCGGGGACAGGGAGACCACGAGCAGTACTTC.

V gene TRBV7-2 combines with J gene TRBJ2-7, with a tentative D call TRBD2 (5 bases). Trimming pared 4 bases from V and 9 bases from J, leaving 16 bases between. Germline values: CDR1 SGHTA, CDR2 FQGNSA. This CDR3 region has 13 residues. In nucleotides, the CDR3 is TGTGCCAGCAGCTCCTACAAGGTGGAGGTGCAGTACTTC. This encodes CASSSYKVEVQYF.

The chain has TRBV29-1 and TRBJ2-2; D unresolved. The V end lost 3 bases, the J end lost 5 bases, and 7 bases lay between the germline ends. Germline lookup yields CDR1 SQVTM and CDR2 ANQGSEA. The CDR3 runs 12 residues. The CDR3 DNA is TGCAGCGTTGATAAAGCGACCGGGGAGCTGTTTTTT. This sequence encodes CSVDKATGELFF.

In this sample, this clone turned up once. V and J are TRBV19 and TRBJ1-1, with D maybe TRBD1 (6 bases). The CDR3 length is 14 residues. Deletions cut 3 bases from V and 4 bases from J, with 12 bases between. Germline V gives CDR1 LNHDA, CDR2 SQIVND (reference sequence). CDR3 nucleotides: TGTGCCAGTAGTATTCAGGGGCGGACCACTGAAGCTTTCTTT. This gives the protein CASSIQGRTTEAFF.

This rearrangement joins TRBV11-2 to TRBJ2-7; 8 positions agree with TRBD1. The V gene's germline CDR1 is SGHAT and CDR2 FQNNGV. V lost 5 bases and J lost 3; bases outside the gene matches: 9. The CDR3 loop spans 15 amino acids. CDR3 loop: CASSPRGTGGYEQYF. The CDR3 DNA sequence: TGTGCCAGCAGCCCCCGGGGTACAGGGGGCTACGAGCAGTACTTC.

The chain has TRBV5-4 and TRBJ1-6; 7 bases line up with TRBD1. V was pared by 0 bases and J by 9 bases, with 6 bases of the junction left unmatched. Germline lookup yields CDR1 SGHNT and CDR2 YYREEE (reference sequence). This CDR3 region has 15 residues. The DNA of the CDR3 is TGTGCCAGCAGCTTGGGGACAGGATATGGTTCACCCCTCCACTTT. Translation gives CASSLGTGYGSPLHF.

This clone was picked up a small number of times. The V and J genes are TRBV18 and TRBJ1-2; D ambiguous. Trimming stripped 1 base from V and 7 bases from J, with 16 bases between. Looked up from germline, CDR1 is KGHSH and CDR2 is LQKENI. There are 15 residues in the CDR3. The CDR3 DNA follows: TGTGCCAGCTCACCACTTTCTTTACCCGGAGGTGGCTACACCTTC. Protein sequence: CASSPLSLPGGGYTF. The full variable domain, its missing parts supplied by reference TRBV18 and TRBJ1-2, is NAGVMQNPRHLVRRRGQEARLRCSPMKGHSHVYWYRQLPEEGLKFMVYLQKENIIDESGMPKERFSAEFPKEGPSILRIQQVVRGDSAAYFCASSPLSLPGGGYTFGSGTRLTVV.

This clone was found once. Here the CDR3 reads CASSLERALANTEAFF. CDR3 nucleotide sequence: TGCGCCAGCAGCTTGGAGCGGGCCCTCGCGAACACTGAAGCTTTCTTT. The chain combines TRBV5-1 with TRBJ1-1; D unclear. Germline CDR1 reads SGHRS; CDR2 reads YFSETQ. Trimming stripped 0 bases from V and 1 base from J, with 13 bases between. This CDR3 region has 16 residues.

This clone has only a few counts. V and J are TRBV20-1 and TRBJ2-2; 7 bases fit TRBD1. The CDR3 loop spans 14 amino acids. J lost 0 bases, V lost 3 bases, and 1 base had no gene match. Germline V gene sequence: CDR1 DFQATT, CDR2 SNEGSKA (reference sequence). This CDR3 is CSASTGANTGELFF. CDR3 nucleotide sequence: TGCAGTGCTAGTACAGGGGCGAACACCGGGGAGCTGTTTTTT.

The chain recombines TRBV27 with TRBJ2-3, with TRBD2 identical over 8 bases. The CDR3 runs to 15 residues. Losses at the gene ends were 6 bases for V and 0 bases for J; bases not matched to a gene: 5. Germline V lookup: CDR1 MNHEY, CDR2 SMNVEV (reference sequence). Here the CDR3 reads CASRKRGTSTDTQYF. The CDR3 bases are TGTGCCAGCAGAAAGCGGGGGACTAGCACAGATACGCAGTATTTT.

This chain uses TRBV19 with TRBJ1-5; D might be TRBD1 (6 bases). CDR3 size: 14 residues. V lost 7 bases and J 1 base, leaving 11 bases between the germline ends. Germline CDR1 is LNHDA and CDR2 is SQIVND (reference sequence). CDR3 DNA: TGTGCCAGTACCCCTCAGGGGAGCAATCAGCCCCAGCATTTT. As protein: CASTPQGSNQPQHF.

The rearrangement links TRBV5-1 to TRBJ1-4; 7 nucleotides match TRBD1. Trimming at V came to 4 bases and at J to 10 bases, leaving 16 bases not matched to a gene. Germline CDR1 is SGHRS and CDR2 is YFSETQ. This CDR3 spans 16 amino acids. The CDR3 DNA sequence: TGCGCCAGCAGCATAGGGTCAGACAGGGTGAGCGGAAAACTGTTTTTT. Protein: CASSIGSDRVSGKLFF.

The chain has TRBV4-1 and TRBJ2-1, with D unclear. V lost 1 base to trimming and J lost 6 bases, with 4 bases between them. The germline V gene encodes CDR1 MGHRA and CDR2 YSYEKL. The CDR3 spans 12 residues. The CDR3 sequence: CASSQVGNEQFF. In nucleotides, the CDR3 is TGCGCCAGCAGCCAAGTTGGCAATGAGCAGTTCTTC.

The genes are TRBV28 and TRBJ1-5; D gene uncertain. The CDR3 loop spans 15 amino acids. From germline, CDR1 is MDHEN and CDR2 SYDVKM. Trimming cost V 3 bases and J 3 bases, with 12 bases left between them. The CDR3 loop reads CASSFTGGLNQPQHF. CDR3 coding DNA: TGTGCCAGCAGTTTCACGGGTGGACTCAATCAGCCCCAGCATTTT.

The J gene is TRBJ2-1, the V gene TRBV5-1; the D is unclear. The CDR3 spans 12 residues. V gave up 4 bases and J gave up 6 bases, with 8 bases separating them. Germline V gene data show CDR1 as SGHRS and CDR2 as YFSETQ. CDR3 DNA: TGCGCCAGCAGCCTAAATGCCAATGAGCAGTTCTTC. Amino acid sequence: CASSLNANEQFF.

This clone was counted a single time. The V and J genes are TRBV27 and TRBJ1-2, with D hard to call. This CDR3 has 12 amino acids. Germline-derived CDR1 and CDR2 are MNHEY and SMNVEV (reference sequence). V shed 2 bases and J shed 6 bases, with 7 bases lying between them. The CDR3 DNA reads as TGTGCCAGCAGTTTAACCGGGGATGGCTACACCTTC. Translated, it gives CASSLTGDGYTF.

The V gene is TRBV6-1, the J gene TRBJ1-1; D is perhaps TRBD1 (6 bases). Germline V gene data show CDR1 as MNHNS and CDR2 as SASEGT. The V end was cut by 2 bases, the J end by 10 bases, with 11 bases between. The CDR3 contains 12 residues. The DNA of the CDR3 is TGTGCCAGCAGTGAAACCTACAGGGTAGCTTTCTTT. Its translation is CASSETYRVAFF.

This sequence joins TRBV7-8 and TRBJ1-5; D not certain. Deletions cut 4 bases from V and 2 bases from J, with 12 bases between. CDR3 length: 15 amino acids. Germline-derived CDR1 and CDR2 are SGHVS and FQNEAQ. Here the CDR3 reads CASSSTRWGNQPQHF. CDR3 coding DNA: TGTGCCAGCAGCTCAACAAGGTGGGGCAATCAGCCCCAGCATTTT.

V usage is TRBV6-5 and J usage is TRBJ1-2, with D maybe TRBD1 (6 bases). The CDR3 has 14 residues. V gave up 7 bases and J gave up 1 base, with 13 bases separating them. Germline values: CDR1 MNHEY, CDR2 SVGAGI. DNA of the CDR3: TGTGCCAGCACCCATGACAGGTTTAACTATGGCTACACCTTC. It specifies CASTHDRFNYGYTF.

The chain uses TRBV24-1 and TRBJ1-2; tentatively, D is TRBD1 (6 bases). V was shortened by 3 bases and J by 3 bases, with 13 bases between the two germline ends. Germline assignment: CDR1 KGHDR and CDR2 SFDVKD. The CDR3 has 15 residues. This chain's CDR3 is CATSDRGTGDYGYTF. The CDR3 DNA follows: TGTGCCACCAGTGATAGGGGGACGGGGGACTATGGCTACACCTTC.

The rearrangement joins TRBV12-3 or TRBV12-4 to TRBJ1-2; D perhaps matches TRBD1 (5 bases). This CDR3 spans 12 amino acids. V dropped 4 bases and J dropped 4 bases, with 7 bases sitting between them. CDR3 loop: CASSSDSYGYTF. As DNA, the CDR3 is TGTGCCAGCAGTTCAGACAGCTATGGCTACACCTTC.

V is TRBV6-5 and J is TRBJ1-2; the D is unclear. The CDR3 sequence is 14 residues long. V lost 4 bases to trimming and J lost 8 bases, with 17 bases between them. Germline V CDR1 and CDR2: MNHEY, SVGAGI. CDR3 protein: CASSSRRHVGGYTF. The DNA for the CDR3 is TGTGCCAGCAGTTCTCGACGTCACGTAGGAGGCTACACCTTC.

This chain joins TRBV5-4 and TRBJ2-1; D is uncertain. Germline V gives CDR1 SGHNT, CDR2 YYREEE (reference sequence). The CDR3 covers 12 residues. Trimming cost V 5 bases and J 2 bases, with 5 bases left between them. The chain's CDR3 is CASSMTYNEQFF. In DNA form, the CDR3 reads TGTGCCAGCAGTATGACCTACAATGAGCAGTTCTTC.